This T cell receptor beta chain is from a study of preoperative IRX-2 immunotherapy in early breast cancer. V gave up 10 bases and J gave up 3 bases; unmatched junction bases: 8. CDR3 length equals 14 residues. Germline loops: CDR1 MNHGY, CDR2 SAAAGT. Method: immunoSEQ multiplex PCR; TCRdb's copy keeps in-frame clones and lacks some. The table lists several thousand clones, 75% to 85% of them singletons, with roughly 17% in the top ten. Indicated treatment: preoperative locoregional IRX-2 cytokine immunotherapy. Samples came from a phase Ib trial of preoperative locoregional IRX-2 cytokine immunotherapy.

The sequence was collected from a human donor with breast cancer. V usage is TRBV6-8 and J usage is TRBJ1-4; 7 nucleotides line up with TRBD1. The source was tumor tissue, collected after IRX-2 immunotherapy. The CDR3 DNA reads as TGTGCCATCAGCAAGGGGGCGGCTAATGAAAAACTGTTTTTT. It yields the protein CAISKGAANEKLFF.